This T cell receptor (beta chain) was captured by sequencing in a study of cytomegalovirus exposure and HLA in healthy donors. The V gene lost 6 bases and the J gene lost 6 bases, with 22 bases spanning the gap. The germline gives CDR1 MNHEY, CDR2 SMNVEV (reference sequence). The CDR3 totals 16 residues. The method was immunoSEQ multiplex PCR; TCRdb's version includes in-frame clones alone and lacks a portion of them. The data show 300,000 to 450,000 clones, with roughly 90% seen just once and approximately 0.86% held by the top ten. The receptor was derived from a woman between 18 and 30 years old in good health and CMV-seronegative. The gene calls are TRBV27 and TRBJ2-3; the D gene is possibly TRBD2 (7 bases). Input material: PBMCs. CDR3 nucleotide sequence: TGTGCCAGCAGCCCCTTTAGGGGGGGGCTTGACGATACGCAGTATTTT. It encodes CASSPFRGGLDDTQYF.